This T cell receptor beta chain was identified in a study of monozygotic twins with inflammatory bowel disease. The CDR3 contains 13 residues. Germline CDR1 is SQVTM and CDR2 is ANQGSEA. Reprocessing the 5' RACE reads, TCRdb reports a single entry for every CDR3 protein and omits DNA. The sample yields approximately 150,000 distinct CDR3 sequences, of which the top ten take up 2% to 3%. The gene calls are TRBV29-1 and TRBJ2-3. The sequence was obtained from a human donor with ulcerative colitis or Crohn's disease, or a healthy co-twin of an affected twin (not recorded which). The sequenced sample consisted of blood. CDR3 residues: CSVVSPSTDTQYF.